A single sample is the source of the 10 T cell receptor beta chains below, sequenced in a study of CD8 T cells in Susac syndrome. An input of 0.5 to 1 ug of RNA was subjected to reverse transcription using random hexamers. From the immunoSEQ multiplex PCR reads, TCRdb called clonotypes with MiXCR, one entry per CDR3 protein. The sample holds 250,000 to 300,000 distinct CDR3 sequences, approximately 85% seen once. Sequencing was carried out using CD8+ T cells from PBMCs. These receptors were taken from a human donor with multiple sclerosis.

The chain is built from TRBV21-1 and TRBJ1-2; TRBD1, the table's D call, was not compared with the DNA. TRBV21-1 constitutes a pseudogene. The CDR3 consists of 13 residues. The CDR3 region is CASTKGGRYGYTF. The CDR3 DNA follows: TGTGCCAGCACCAAAGGGGGGCGCTATGGCTACACCTTC.

The CDR3 bases are TGTGCCAGCAGTTTTGTAGGGGGCGATAATCAGCCCCAGCATTTT. It yields the protein CASSFVGGDNQPQHF. This chain uses TRBV28 with TRBJ1-5; 7 bases agree with TRBD1. The CDR3 covers 15 residues. V dropped 3 bases and J dropped 4; count of bases not matched to a gene: 6. Germline V gene sequence: CDR1 MDHEN, CDR2 SYDVKM.

The CDR3: CASSLGAGNQPQHF. The CDR3 DNA is TGTGCCAGCAGCTTAGGGGCAGGCAATCAGCCCCAGCATTTT. This sequence joins TRBV7-9 and TRBJ1-5; D gene unclear. Germline V CDR1 and CDR2: SEHNR, FQNEAQ (reference sequence). The CDR3 runs 14 residues. The germline V and J ends were trimmed by 1 base and 2 bases, with 6 bases remaining between them.

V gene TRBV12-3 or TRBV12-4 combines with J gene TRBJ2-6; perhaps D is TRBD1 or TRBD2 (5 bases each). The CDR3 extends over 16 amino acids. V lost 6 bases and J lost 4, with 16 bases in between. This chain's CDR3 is CASSLRWGPGANVLTF. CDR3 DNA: TGTGCCAGCAGCCTTAGGTGGGGACCCGGGGCCAACGTCCTGACTTTC.

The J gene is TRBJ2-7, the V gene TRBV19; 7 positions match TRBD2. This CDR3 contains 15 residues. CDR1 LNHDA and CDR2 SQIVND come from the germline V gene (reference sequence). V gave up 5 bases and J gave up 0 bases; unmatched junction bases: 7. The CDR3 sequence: CASSPSSGGSYEQYF. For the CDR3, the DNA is TGTGCCAGTAGTCCATCTAGCGGCGGCTCCTACGAGCAGTACTTC.

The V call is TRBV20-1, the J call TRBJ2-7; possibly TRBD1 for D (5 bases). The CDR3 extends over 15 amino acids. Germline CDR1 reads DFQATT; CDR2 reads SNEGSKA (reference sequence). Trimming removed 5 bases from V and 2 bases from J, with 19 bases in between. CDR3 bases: TGCAGTGCTGAAGACAGTGGGCGCCTCGCCTACGAGCAGTACTTC. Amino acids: CSAEDSGRLAYEQYF.

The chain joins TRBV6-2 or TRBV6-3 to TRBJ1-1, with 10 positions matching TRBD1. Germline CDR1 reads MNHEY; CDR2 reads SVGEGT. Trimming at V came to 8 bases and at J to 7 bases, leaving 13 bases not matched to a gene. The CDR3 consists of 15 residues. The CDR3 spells CASRLFRQGAGEAFF. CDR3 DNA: TGTGCCAGCCGCCTCTTCCGACAGGGGGCAGGTGAAGCTTTCTTT.

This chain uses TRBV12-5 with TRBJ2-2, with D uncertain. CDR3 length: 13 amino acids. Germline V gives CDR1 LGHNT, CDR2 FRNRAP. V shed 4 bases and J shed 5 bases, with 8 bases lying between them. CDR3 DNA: TGTGCTAGTGGTTCGATTCTAACCGGGGAGCTGTTTTTT. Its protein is CASGSILTGELFF.

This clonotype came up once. The CDR3: CASSLLAGGEYNEQFF. The CDR3 DNA reads TGTGCCAGCAGTTTACTAGCGGGAGGGGAGTACAATGAGCAGTTCTTC. The chain uses TRBV6-5 and TRBJ2-1; 13 bases agree with TRBD2. With V trimmed by 4 bases and J by 4 bases, 4 bases remained unmatched. The CDR3 consists of 16 residues. The germline V gene encodes CDR1 MNHEY and CDR2 SVGAGI.

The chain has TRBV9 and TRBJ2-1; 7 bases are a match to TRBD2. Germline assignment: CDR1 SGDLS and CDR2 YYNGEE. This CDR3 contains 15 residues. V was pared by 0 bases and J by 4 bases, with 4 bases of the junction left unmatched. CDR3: CASSVGLAAYNEQFF. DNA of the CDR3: TGTGCCAGCAGCGTAGGGCTAGCGGCTTACAATGAGCAGTTCTTC.